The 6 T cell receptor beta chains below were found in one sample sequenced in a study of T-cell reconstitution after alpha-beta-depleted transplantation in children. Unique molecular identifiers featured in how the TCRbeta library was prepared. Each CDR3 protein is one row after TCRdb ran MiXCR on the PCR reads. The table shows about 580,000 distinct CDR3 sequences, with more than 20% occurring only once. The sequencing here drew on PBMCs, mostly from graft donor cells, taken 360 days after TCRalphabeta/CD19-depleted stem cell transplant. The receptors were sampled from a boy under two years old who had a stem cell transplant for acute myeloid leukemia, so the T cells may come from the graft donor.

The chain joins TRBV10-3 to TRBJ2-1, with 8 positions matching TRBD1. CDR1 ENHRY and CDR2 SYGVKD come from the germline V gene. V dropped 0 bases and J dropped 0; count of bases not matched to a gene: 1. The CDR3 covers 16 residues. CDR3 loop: CAISESTGGSYNEQFF. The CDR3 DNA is TGTGCCATCAGTGAGTCCACAGGGGGCTCCTACAATGAGCAGTTCTTC.

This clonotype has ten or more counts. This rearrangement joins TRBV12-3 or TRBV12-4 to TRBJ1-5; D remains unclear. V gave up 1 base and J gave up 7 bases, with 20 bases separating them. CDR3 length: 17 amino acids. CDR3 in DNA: TGTGCCAGCAGTTTAGACGTAGCAGGACCTGAGGGACAGCCCCAGCATTTT. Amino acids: CASSLDVAGPEGQPQHF.

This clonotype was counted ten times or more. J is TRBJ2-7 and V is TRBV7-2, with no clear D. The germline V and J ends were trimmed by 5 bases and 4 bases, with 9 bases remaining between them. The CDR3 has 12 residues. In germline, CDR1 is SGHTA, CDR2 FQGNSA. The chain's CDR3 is CASSRLGYEQYF. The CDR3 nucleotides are TGTGCCAGCAGCCGCCTAGGGTACGAGCAGTACTTC.

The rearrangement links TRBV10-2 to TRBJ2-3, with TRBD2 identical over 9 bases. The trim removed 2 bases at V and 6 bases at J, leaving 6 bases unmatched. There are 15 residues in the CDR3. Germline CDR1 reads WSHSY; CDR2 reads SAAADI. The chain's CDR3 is CASSELIAGVDTQYF. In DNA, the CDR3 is TGCGCCAGCAGTGAGCTAATAGCGGGGGTGGATACGCAGTATTTT.

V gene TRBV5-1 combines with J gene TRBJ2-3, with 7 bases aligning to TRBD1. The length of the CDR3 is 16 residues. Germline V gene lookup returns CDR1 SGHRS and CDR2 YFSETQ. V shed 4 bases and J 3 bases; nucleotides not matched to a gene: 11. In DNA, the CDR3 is TGCGCCAGCAGCCCCAGGATAGGGGGCTCGACAGATACGCAGTATTTT. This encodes CASSPRIGGSTDTQYF.

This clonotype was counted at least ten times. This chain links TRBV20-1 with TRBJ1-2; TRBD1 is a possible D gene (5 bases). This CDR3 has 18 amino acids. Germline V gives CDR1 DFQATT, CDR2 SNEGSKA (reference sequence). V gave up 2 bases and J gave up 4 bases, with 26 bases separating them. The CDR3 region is CSARPPIGPGASIYGYTF. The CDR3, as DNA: TGCAGTGCTAGACCCCCCATAGGCCCTGGGGCGAGCATCTATGGCTACACCTTC.